The sequence of this T cell receptor (beta chain) was determined in a study of cytotoxic CD8 clonotypes in ibrutinib-treated CLL. Study-wide results and caveats: Clonality increased at ibrutinib response, then returned toward baseline at progression. Among the clonotypes, public ones were uncommon and contracted or held stable on treatment.

In regard to this clone: Its target is unknown.

Sequenced by immunoSEQ multiplex PCR; TCRdb stores in-frame clones only, minus some. Among 100,000 to 150,000 clones listed, 70% to 90% were seen once. Germline V gives CDR1 SGDLS, CDR2 YYNGEE. Between the trimmed V and J ends, which lost 3 bases and 4 bases, there was a span of 10 bases. The CDR3 contains 13 residues. The gene calls are TRBV9 and TRBJ1-1, with D maybe TRBD1 (6 bases). The sequence was collected from a human donor with chronic lymphocytic leukemia. Sample: PBMCs, taken after 24 months of ibrutinib treatment. Here the CDR3 reads CASSDTGSTEAFF. CDR3 bases: TGTGCCAGCAGCGACACAGGGTCCACTGAAGCTTTCTTT. The full variable domain, in which reference TRBV9 and TRBJ1-1 provide the parts outside the CDR3, is DSGVTQTPKHLITATGQRVTLRCSPRSGDLSVYWYQQSLDQGLQFLIQYYNGEERAKGNILERFSAQQFPDLHSELNLSSLELGDSALYFCASSDTGSTEAFFGQGTRLTVV.